Sequencing of this TCR beta chain was carried out in a study of yellow fever vaccine responses in identical twins. Study findings and constraints: Reportedly, twins' vaccine T cell responses looked partly convergent and partly personalized.

The CDR3 totals 12 residues. The germline CDR1 and CDR2 sequences are SQVTM and ANQGSEA. The V end lost 4 bases, the J end lost 9 bases, and 13 bases lay between the germline ends. MiXCR was run by TCRdb on the RT-PCR reads, yielding one entry per CDR3 protein. Of just over 3,000 distinct CDR3 sequences in the sample, 88% were seen once. Concerning this clonotype itself: The antigen remains unidentified.

The chain carries TRBV29-1 and TRBJ2-1, with TRBD1 as a possible D gene (6 bases). The receptor's source is a woman aged 18-35 years who received the yellow fever vaccine. The starting material was T cells from blood (PBMCs), unsorted or a sorted subset (not recorded which), obtained before or after yellow fever vaccination (not recorded which). The CDR3 bases are TGCAGCGTTGGACAGGTCTTGAGTGAGCAGTTCTTC. Residues: CSVGQVLSEQFF.